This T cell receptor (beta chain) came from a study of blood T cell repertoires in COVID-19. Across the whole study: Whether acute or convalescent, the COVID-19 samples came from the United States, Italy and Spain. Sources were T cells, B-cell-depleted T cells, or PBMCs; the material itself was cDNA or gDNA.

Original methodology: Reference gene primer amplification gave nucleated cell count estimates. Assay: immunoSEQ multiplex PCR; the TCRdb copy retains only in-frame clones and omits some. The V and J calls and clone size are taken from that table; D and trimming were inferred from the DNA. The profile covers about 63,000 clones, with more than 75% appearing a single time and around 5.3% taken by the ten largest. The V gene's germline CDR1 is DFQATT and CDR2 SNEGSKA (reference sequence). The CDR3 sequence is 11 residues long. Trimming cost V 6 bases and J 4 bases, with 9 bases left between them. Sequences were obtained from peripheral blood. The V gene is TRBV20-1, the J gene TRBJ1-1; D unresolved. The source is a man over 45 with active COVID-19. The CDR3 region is CSALLATEAFF. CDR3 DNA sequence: TGCAGTGCCTTACTAGCCACTGAAGCTTTCTTT.